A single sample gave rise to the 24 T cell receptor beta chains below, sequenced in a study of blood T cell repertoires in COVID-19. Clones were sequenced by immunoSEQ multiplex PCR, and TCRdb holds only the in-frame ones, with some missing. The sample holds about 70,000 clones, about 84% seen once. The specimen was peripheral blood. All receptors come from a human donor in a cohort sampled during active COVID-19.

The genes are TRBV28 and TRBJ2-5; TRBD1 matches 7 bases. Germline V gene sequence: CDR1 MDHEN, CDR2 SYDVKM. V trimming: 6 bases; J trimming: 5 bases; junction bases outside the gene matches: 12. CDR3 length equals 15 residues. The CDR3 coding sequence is TGTGCCAGCAGCTGGAAACAGGGGCGCCGGGAGACCCAGTACTTC. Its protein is CASSWKQGRRETQYF.

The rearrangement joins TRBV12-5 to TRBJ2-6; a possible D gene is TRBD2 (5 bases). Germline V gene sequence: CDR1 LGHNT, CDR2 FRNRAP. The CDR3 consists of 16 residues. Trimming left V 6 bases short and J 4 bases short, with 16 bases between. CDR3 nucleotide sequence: TGTGCTAGTGGCACCGGACTGTCCGGCGGGGCCAACGTCCTGACTTTC. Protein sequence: CASGTGLSGGANVLTF.

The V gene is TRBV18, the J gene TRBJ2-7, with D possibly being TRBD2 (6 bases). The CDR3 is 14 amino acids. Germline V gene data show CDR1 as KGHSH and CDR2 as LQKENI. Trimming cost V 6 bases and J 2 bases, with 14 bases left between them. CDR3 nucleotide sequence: TGTGCCAGCTCGGAGGGAGTAGCGGCCTACGAGCAGTACTTC. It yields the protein CASSEGVAAYEQYF.

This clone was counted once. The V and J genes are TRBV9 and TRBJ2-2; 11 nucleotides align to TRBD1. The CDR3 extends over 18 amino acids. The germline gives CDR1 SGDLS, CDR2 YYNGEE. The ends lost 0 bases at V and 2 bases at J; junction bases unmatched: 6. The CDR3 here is CASSVVGTGGINTGELFF. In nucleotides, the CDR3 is TGTGCCAGCAGCGTAGTAGGGACAGGGGGGATTAACACCGGGGAGCTGTTTTTT. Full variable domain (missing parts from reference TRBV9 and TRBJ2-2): DSGVTQTPKHLITATGQRVTLRCSPRSGDLSVYWYQQSLDQGLQFLIQYYNGEERAKGNILERFSAQQFPDLHSELNLSSLELGDSALYFCASSVVGTGGINTGELFFGEGSRLTVL.

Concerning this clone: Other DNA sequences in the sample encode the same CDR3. In DNA, the CDR3 is TGTGCCAGCAGCCTGGGGGGGAACAATTCACCCCTCCACTTT. Protein product: CASSLGGNNSPLHF. The V call is TRBV7-9, the J call TRBJ1-6, with TRBD1 as a possible D gene (5 bases). V was cut by 5 bases and J by 7 bases, with 12 bases left in between. The CDR3 spans 14 residues. From germline, CDR1 is SEHNR and CDR2 FQNEAQ (reference sequence).

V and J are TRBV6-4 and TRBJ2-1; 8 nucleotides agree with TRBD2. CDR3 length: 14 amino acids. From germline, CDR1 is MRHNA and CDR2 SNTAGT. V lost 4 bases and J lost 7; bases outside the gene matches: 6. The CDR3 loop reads CASSVREGVNEQFF. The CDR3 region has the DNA TGTGCCAGCAGTGTTCGGGAGGGTGTAAATGAGCAGTTCTTC.

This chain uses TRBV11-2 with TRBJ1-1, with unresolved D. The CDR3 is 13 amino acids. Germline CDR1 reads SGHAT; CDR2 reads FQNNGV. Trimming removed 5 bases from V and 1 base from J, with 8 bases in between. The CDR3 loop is CASSAARNTEAFF. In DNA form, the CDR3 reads TGTGCCAGCAGCGCGGCCCGGAACACTGAAGCTTTCTTT.

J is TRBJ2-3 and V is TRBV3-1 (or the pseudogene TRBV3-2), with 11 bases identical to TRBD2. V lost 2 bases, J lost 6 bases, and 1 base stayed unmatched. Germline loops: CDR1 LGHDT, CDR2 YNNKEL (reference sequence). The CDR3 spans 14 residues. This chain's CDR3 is CASSQLAGGDTQYF. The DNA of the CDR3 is TGTGCCAGCAGCCAATTAGCGGGGGGGGATACGCAGTATTTT.

In DNA, the CDR3 is TGCGCCAGCAGCTTGGAAAGACAGGCGGATAATTCACCCCTCCACTTT. It encodes CASSLERQADNSPLHF. The V gene is TRBV5-1, the J gene TRBJ1-6, with D perhaps matching TRBD1 (6 bases). Trimming stripped 0 bases from V and 5 bases from J, with 12 bases between. Germline V gives CDR1 SGHRS, CDR2 YFSETQ. CDR3 length equals 16 residues.

The CDR3 reads CASSYRQGAGQPQHF. Written as DNA, the CDR3 is TGTGCCAGCAGTTACCGACAGGGGGCGGGTCAGCCCCAGCATTTT. The chain couples TRBV6-5 to TRBJ1-5; TRBD1 aligns across 10 bases. Per the germline V gene, CDR1 is MNHEY and CDR2 is SVGAGI. J gave up 6 bases and V 2 bases, and 4 bases lay outside the gene matches. The CDR3 runs to 15 residues.

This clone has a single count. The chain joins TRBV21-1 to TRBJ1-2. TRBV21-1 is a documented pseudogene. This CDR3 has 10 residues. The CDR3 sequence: CATGGGGYTF. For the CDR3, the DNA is TGTGCCACGGGGGGAGGTGGCTACACCTTC.

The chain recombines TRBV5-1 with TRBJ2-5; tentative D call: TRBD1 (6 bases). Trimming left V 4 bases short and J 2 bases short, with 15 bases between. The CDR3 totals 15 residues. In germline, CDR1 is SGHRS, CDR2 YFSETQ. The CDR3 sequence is CASSTGQLGQETQYF. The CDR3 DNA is TGCGCCAGCAGCACCGGACAGCTCGGACAAGAGACCCAGTACTTC.

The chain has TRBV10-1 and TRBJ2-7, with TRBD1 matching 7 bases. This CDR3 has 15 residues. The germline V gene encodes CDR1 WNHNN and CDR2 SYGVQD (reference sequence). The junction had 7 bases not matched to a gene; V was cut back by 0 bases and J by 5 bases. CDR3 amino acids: CASSESNRGLNEQYF. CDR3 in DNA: TGCGCCAGCAGTGAGTCTAACAGGGGTTTAAACGAGCAGTACTTC.

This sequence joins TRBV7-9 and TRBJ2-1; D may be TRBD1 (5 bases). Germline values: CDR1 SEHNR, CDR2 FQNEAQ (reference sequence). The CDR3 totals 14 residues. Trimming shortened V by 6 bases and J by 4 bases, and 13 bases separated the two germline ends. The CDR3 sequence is CASSRQPLYNEQFF. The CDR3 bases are TGTGCCAGCAGTCGACAGCCTCTTTACAATGAGCAGTTCTTC. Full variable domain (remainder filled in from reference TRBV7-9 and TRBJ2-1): DTGVSQNPRHKITKRGQNVTFRCDPISEHNRLYWYRQTLGQGPEFLTYFQNEAQLEKSRLLSDRFSAERPKGSFSTLEIQRTEQGDSAMYLCASSRQPLYNEQFFGPGTRLTVL.

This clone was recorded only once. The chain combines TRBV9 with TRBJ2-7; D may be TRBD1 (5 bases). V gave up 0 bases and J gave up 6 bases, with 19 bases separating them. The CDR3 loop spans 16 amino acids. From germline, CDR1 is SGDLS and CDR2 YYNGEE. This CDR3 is CASSVASRAQGAEQYF. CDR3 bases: TGTGCCAGCAGCGTAGCATCGCGAGCTCAGGGTGCCGAGCAGTACTTC.

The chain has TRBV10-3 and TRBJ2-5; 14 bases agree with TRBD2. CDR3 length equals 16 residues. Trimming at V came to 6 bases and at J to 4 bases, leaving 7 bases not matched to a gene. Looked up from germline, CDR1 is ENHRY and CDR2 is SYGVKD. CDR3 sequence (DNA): TGTGCCATCAGCTACGGGACTAGCGGGAGTCGAGAGACCCAGTACTTC. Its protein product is CAISYGTSGSRETQYF.

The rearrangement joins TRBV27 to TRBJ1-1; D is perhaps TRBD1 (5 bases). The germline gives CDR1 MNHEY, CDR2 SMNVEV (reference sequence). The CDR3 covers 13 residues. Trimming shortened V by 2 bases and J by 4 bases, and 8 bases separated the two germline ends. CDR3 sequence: CASSLTGGTEAFF. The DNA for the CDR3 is TGTGCCAGCAGTTTAACAGGCGGCACTGAAGCTTTCTTT.

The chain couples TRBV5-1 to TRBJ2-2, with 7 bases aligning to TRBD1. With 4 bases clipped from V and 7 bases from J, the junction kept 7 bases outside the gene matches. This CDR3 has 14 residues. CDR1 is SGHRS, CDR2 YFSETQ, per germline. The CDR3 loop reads CASSRTGYNGELFF. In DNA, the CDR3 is TGCGCCAGCAGCCGGACAGGATACAACGGGGAGCTGTTTTTT.

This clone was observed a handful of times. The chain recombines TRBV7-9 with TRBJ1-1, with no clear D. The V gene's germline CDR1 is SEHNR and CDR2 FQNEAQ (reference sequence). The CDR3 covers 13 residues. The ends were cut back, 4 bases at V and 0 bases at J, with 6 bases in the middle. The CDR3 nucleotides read TGTGCCAGCAGCTCGGGTATGAACACTGAAGCTTTCTTT. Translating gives CASSSGMNTEAFF.

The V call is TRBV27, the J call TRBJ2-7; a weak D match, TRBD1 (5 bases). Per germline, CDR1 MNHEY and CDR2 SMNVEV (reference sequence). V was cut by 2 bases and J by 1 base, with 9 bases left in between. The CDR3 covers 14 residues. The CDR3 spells CASSLRQTSYEQYF. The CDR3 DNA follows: TGTGCCAGCAGTTTACGACAGACATCCTACGAGCAGTACTTC.

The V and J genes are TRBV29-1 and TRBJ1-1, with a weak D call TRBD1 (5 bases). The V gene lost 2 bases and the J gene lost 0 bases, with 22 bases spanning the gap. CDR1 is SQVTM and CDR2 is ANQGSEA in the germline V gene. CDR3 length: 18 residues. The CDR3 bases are TGCAGCGTTGAACGGCTGGGAGGGCACGGGGCTTTGAACACTGAAGCTTTCTTT. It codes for CSVERLGGHGALNTEAFF. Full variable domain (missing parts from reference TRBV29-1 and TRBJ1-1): SAVISQKPSRDICQRGTSLTIQCQVDSQVTMMFWYRQQPGQSLTLIATANQGSEATYESGFVIDKFPISRPNLTFSTLTVSNMSPEDSSIYLCSVERLGGHGALNTEAFFGQGTRLTVV.

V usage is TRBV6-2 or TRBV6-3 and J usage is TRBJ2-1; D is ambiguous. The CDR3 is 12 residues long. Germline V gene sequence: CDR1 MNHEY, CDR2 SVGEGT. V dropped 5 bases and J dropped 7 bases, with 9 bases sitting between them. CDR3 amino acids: CASSVRANEQFF. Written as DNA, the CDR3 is TGTGCCAGCAGTGTCCGTGCGAATGAGCAGTTCTTC.

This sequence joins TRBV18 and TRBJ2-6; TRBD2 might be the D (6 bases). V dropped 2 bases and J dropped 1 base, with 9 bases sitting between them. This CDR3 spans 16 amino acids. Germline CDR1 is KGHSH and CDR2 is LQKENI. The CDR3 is CASSPSGVSGANVLTF. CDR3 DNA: TGTGCCAGCTCACCATCGGGAGTGTCTGGGGCCAACGTCCTGACTTTC.

CDR3 in DNA: TGTGCCACCAGCAGAGATCGGCGTGGAGGTTACGAGCAGTACTTC. Encoded protein: CATSRDRRGGYEQYF. This chain connects TRBV15 to TRBJ2-7, with D tentatively TRBD2 (5 bases). The germline CDR1 and CDR2 sequences are LNHNV and YYDKDF (reference sequence). This CDR3 region has 15 residues. Trimming pared 0 bases from V and 4 bases from J, leaving 13 bases between.